This TCR beta chain was profiled in a study of cytomegalovirus exposure and HLA in healthy donors. General observations from the study: Most observed TCR sequences were rare, whereas some public TCRs were detected in many donors. In an earlier analysis, productive rearrangement rates for most beta V segments clustered near 87% or 30%.

Primers included in the PCR were 60 Vbeta and 13 Jbeta primers. Study processing details: Roughly 10 million shared chains were among tens of millions of unique TCR beta chains counted in a later analysis. Using immunoSEQ multiplex PCR, the repertoire was profiled, and TCRdb retains in-frame clones only, with some absent. The DNA gave D and trimming, while V, J and clone size come from that table. The table has 150,000 to 200,000 clones, 79% seen once; the top ten hold approximately 0.7%. A word on this clone: The antigen is undetermined.

This CDR3 comprises 18 residues. Germline CDR1 reads SGHTA; CDR2 reads FQGNSA. The trim removed 5 bases at V and 0 bases at J, leaving 8 bases unmatched. Material: PBMCs. The TCR was taken from a woman in her thirties or forties in good health and CMV-seronegative. The rearrangement joins TRBV7-2 to TRBJ1-6; 9 bases line up with TRBD1. The CDR3 sequence: CASSPRTGASSYNSPLHF. The CDR3, as DNA: TGTGCCAGCAGCCCGCGGACAGGGGCGAGCTCCTATAATTCACCCCTCCACTTT.